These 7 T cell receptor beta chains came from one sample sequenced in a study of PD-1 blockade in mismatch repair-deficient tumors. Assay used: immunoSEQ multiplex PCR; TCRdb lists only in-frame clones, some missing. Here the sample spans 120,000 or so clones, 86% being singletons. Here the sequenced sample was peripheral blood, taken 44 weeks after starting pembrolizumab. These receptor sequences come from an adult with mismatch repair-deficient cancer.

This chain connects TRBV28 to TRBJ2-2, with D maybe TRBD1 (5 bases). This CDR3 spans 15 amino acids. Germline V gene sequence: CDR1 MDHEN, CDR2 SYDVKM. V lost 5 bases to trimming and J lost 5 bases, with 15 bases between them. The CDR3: CASSLTNAGTGELFF. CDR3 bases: TGTGCCAGCAGTCTCACCAACGCAGGGACCGGGGAGCTGTTTTTT.

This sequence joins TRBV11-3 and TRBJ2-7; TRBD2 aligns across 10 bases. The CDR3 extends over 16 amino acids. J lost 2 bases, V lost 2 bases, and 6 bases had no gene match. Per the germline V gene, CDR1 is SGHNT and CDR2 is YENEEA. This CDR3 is CASSLSWTSGTYEQYF. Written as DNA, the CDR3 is TGTGCCAGCAGCTTATCGTGGACTAGCGGAACCTACGAGCAGTACTTC.

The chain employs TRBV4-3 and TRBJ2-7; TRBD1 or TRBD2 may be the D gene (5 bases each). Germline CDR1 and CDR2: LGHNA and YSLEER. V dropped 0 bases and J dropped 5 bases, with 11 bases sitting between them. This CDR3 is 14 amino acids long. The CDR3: CASSQDGTADEQYF. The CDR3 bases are TGCGCCAGCAGCCAAGATGGGACCGCTGACGAGCAGTACTTC.

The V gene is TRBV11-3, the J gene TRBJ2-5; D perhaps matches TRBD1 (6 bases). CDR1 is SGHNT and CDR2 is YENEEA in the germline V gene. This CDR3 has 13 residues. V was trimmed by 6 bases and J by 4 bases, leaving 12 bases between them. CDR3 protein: CASSSTGLETQYF. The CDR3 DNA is TGTGCCAGCAGTTCTACAGGGCTAGAGACCCAGTACTTC.

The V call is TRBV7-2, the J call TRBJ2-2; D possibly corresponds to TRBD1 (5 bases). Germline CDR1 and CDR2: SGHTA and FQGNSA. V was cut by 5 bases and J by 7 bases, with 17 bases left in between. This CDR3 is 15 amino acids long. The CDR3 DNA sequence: TGTGCCAGCAGCCTTAGCAGGGAAGGGATCGGGGAGCTGTTTTTT. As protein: CASSLSREGIGELFF.

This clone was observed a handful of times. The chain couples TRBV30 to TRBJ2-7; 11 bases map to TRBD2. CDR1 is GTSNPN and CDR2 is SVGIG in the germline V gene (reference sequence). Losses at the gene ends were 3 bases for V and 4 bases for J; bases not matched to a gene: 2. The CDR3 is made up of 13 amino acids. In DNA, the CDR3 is TGTGCCTGGAGCGGACTAGCGGGTTACGAGCAGTACTTC. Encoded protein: CAWSGLAGYEQYF.

For the CDR3, the DNA is TGTGCCAGCAGCTTGGTAGGGTGGGGACTAAACACCGGGGAGCTGTTTTTT. It encodes CASSLVGWGLNTGELFF. The chain joins TRBV5-6 to TRBJ2-2; 7 bases fit TRBD2. The CDR3 length is 17 residues. Germline assignment: CDR1 SGHDT and CDR2 YYEEEE. J was trimmed by 2 bases and V by 0 bases; bases with no gene match: 7.